The present T cell receptor beta chain was sequenced within a study of OX40 agonist ivuxolimab in advanced cancers. Study findings and constraints: Expanded clones were, on average, more numerous among CD8+ T cells than CD4+.

The CDR3 contains 13 residues. From germline, CDR1 is MDHEN and CDR2 SYDVKM. V lost 6 bases, J lost 4 bases, and 12 bases lay in between. People who had autoimmune disease history or systemic immunosuppression were excluded. Method: immunoSEQ multiplex PCR; TCRdb's copy keeps in-frame clones and lacks some. Among roughly 86,000 clones, 75% to 95% were seen once, and the ten largest hold less than 0.55%. Note on this clone: Its antigen is unidentified.

The gene calls are TRBV28 and TRBJ1-1; D not certain. This sequence was found in an adult with an advanced solid tumor such as melanoma, head and neck, liver or kidney cancer. Sequenced here: CD4+ or CD8+ T cells sorted from blood, sampled in a trial of the OX40 agonist ivuxolimab. The DNA for the CDR3 is TGTGCCAGCAGAGGAGGGTCCTTCACTGAAGCTTTCTTT. Protein sequence: CASRGGSFTEAFF.